The clone carrying this T cell receptor beta chain was seen more than once but under ten times. A read error may account for a junction end that differs from germline. These data are taken from a study of blood T cell repertoires in COVID-19. About the study: Material from acute and convalescent COVID-19 was sourced from the United States, Italy and Spain. T cells, B-cell-depleted T cells, or PBMCs provided the cDNA or gDNA that served as material.

CDR1 and CDR2 from the germline V gene are SGHAT and FQNNGV. The CDR3 sequence is 10 residues long. In the source study's methods: Amplification of reference gene primers provided the estimated nucleated cell counts. TCRdb keeps only in-frame clones here, not all; method: immunoSEQ multiplex PCR. Clone size and the V and J calls come from that table; the DNA yielded D and trimming. The table shows under 200,000 clones, with about 86% occurring only once. The sequenced material came from peripheral blood. J is TRBJ1-2 and V is TRBV11-2; TRBD1 aligns across 9 bases. The sequence came from a man between 18 and 35 years old with active or convalescent COVID-19. This CDR3 reads CASSSGTGSF. The DNA of the CDR3 is TGTGCCAGCAGCTCAGGGACAGGGAGTTTC.